The 8 T cell receptor beta chains presented below share a single source sample, sequenced in a study of shared clonotypes between healthy human individuals. Sequencing used immunoSEQ multiplex PCR; TCRdb keeps in-frame clones, though not all of them. The sample has about a million clones, approximately 80% seen once. Sequencing was performed on memory CD4+ T cells sorted from blood. Sample subset: CD45RA-negative fraction. Receptors originate from a man aged 18 to 29 in good health.

The rearrangement joins TRBV6-6 to TRBJ2-7; 8 nucleotides line up with TRBD2. After removal of 4 bases from V and 1 base from J, the junction contained 6 bases not matched to a gene. CDR1 is MNHNY and CDR2 is SVGAGI in the germline V gene (reference sequence). The CDR3 spans 15 residues. CDR3 nucleotides: TGTGCCAGCAGTTCCGTTACTAGCGGATCCTACGAGCAGTACTTC. Protein product: CASSSVTSGSYEQYF.

This clone has only one observation. This rearrangement joins TRBV30 to TRBJ2-2; 9 bases fit TRBD1. Germline CDR1 GTSNPN, CDR2 SVGIG (reference sequence). The trim removed 4 bases at V and 2 bases at J, leaving 2 bases unmatched. This CDR3 spans 14 amino acids. The CDR3 nucleotides are TGTGCCTGGAAGGGACAGGGCAACACCGGGGAGCTGTTTTTT. Its protein product is CAWKGQGNTGELFF.

This sequence joins TRBV5-4 and TRBJ2-3; D call uncertain. Trimming shortened V by 3 bases and J by 1 base, and 18 bases separated the two germline ends. The germline V gene has CDR1 SGHNT and CDR2 YYREEE (reference sequence). The CDR3 is made up of 17 amino acids. The CDR3 here is CASSSALLSGGTDTQYF. In nucleotides, the CDR3 is TGTGCCAGCAGCTCCGCACTCCTATCTGGGGGCACAGATACGCAGTATTTT.

This clone was found many times. The chain carries TRBV19 and TRBJ2-7, with 7 bases lining up with TRBD1. CDR3 length: 14 amino acids. V shed 6 bases, J shed 7 bases, and the junction held 12 bases outside the gene matches. Per germline, CDR1 LNHDA and CDR2 SQIVND (reference sequence). CDR3 residues: CASSDGQVSLEQYF. The CDR3 region has the DNA TGTGCCAGTAGCGACGGACAGGTGTCCTTGGAGCAGTACTTC.

Remarks on this clone: The sample holds other DNA sequences that translate to the same CDR3. The genes are TRBV11-2 and TRBJ2-3; no firm D call. The CDR3 runs to 14 residues. Germline CDR1 is SGHAT and CDR2 is FQNNGV. V shed 2 bases and J shed 0 bases, with 6 bases lying between them. CDR3 residues: CASSLRRSTDTQYF. CDR3 nucleotide sequence: TGTGCCAGCAGCTTAAGGCGCAGCACAGATACGCAGTATTTT.

The count of this clone is one. This chain links TRBV7-9 with TRBJ1-3; 7 bases match TRBD1. There are 16 residues in the CDR3. Germline V lookup: CDR1 SEHNR, CDR2 FQNEAQ (reference sequence). V dropped 5 bases and J dropped 0; count of bases not matched to a gene: 7. This chain's CDR3 is CASSPRGSHSGNTIYF. CDR3 nucleotides: TGTGCCAGCAGCCCCAGGGGGTCCCACTCTGGAAACACCATATATTTT.

This clone was recorded a few times. V is TRBV28 and J is TRBJ1-5, with no clear D. In germline, CDR1 is MDHEN, CDR2 SYDVKM. The CDR3 is 15 amino acids. V lost 3 bases and J lost 3, with 12 bases in between. In nucleotides, the CDR3 is TGTGCCAGCAGTTTTTTGGACGGGAACAATCAGCCCCAGCATTTT. Protein product: CASSFLDGNNQPQHF.

Only a few counts were recorded for this clone. This chain connects TRBV4-3 to TRBJ1-1; 7 bases are shared with TRBD1. Per germline, CDR1 LGHNA and CDR2 YSLEER. The CDR3 runs to 13 residues. V lost 5 bases to trimming and J lost 3 bases; unmatched junction nucleotides: 3. The CDR3 is CASSSDRDTEAFF. CDR3 DNA: TGCGCCAGCAGCTCCGACAGGGACACTGAAGCTTTCTTT.